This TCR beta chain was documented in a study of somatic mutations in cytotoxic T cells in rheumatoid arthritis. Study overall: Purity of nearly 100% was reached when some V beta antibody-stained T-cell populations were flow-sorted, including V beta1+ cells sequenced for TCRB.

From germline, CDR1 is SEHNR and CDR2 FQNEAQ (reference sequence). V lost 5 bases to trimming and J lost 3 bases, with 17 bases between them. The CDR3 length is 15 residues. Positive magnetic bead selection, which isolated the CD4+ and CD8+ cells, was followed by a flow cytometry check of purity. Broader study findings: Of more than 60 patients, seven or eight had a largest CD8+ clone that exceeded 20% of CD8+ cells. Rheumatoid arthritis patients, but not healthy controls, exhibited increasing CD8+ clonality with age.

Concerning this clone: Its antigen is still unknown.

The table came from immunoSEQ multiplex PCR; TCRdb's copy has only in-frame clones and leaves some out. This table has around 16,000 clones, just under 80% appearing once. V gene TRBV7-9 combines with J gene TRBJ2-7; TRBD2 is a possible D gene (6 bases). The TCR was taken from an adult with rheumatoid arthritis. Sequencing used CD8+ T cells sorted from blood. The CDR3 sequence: CASSPPVGGSYEQYF. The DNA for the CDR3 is TGTGCCAGCAGCCCCCCCGTGGGAGGTAGCTACGAGCAGTACTTC.